Listed here are 15 T cell receptor beta chains from one sample, sequenced in a study of Ad26.COV2.S vaccination and SARS-CoV-2 variants. Some clones are missing from TCRdb's copy, which holds only in-frame ones; the method was immunoSEQ multiplex PCR. The profile shows approximately 410,000 clones, roughly 90% of them singletons. The treatment was: some 20 received Ad26.COV2.S at low or high dose, single or two shots; 5 received placebo; per-sample allocation not given. All samples were drawn on day 63, counting from the first vaccine or placebo injection. The sample was peripheral blood, taken in a trial of Ad26.COV2.S vaccine versus placebo. These TCRs come from a person between 18 and 65 years old who received the Ad26.COV2.S COVID-19 vaccine or a placebo.

This clone was picked up one time. The rearrangement uses TRBV9 and TRBJ2-7; D possibly matches TRBD1 or TRBD2 (5 bases each). CDR1 is SGDLS, CDR2 YYNGEE, per germline. The V and J ends lost 0 bases and 4 bases respectively, with 11 bases between them. The length of the CDR3 is 14 residues. The CDR3 region has the DNA TGTGCCAGCAGCGTAGGGGGGAAGAATTACGAGCAGTACTTC. Protein product: CASSVGGKNYEQYF.

The gene calls are TRBV18 and TRBJ2-7; D may be TRBD2 (6 bases). The germline V and J ends were trimmed by 0 bases and 3 bases, with 9 bases remaining between them. CDR3 length: 14 residues. Germline V CDR1 and CDR2: KGHSH, LQKENI. DNA for the CDR3: TGTGCCAGCTCACCACCGGTGGGGGGCTACGAGCAGTACTTC. This translates into CASSPPVGGYEQYF.

CDR3 in DNA: TGTGCCAGCAGGGAGAGGGCCACCACCGGGGAGCTGTTTTTT. Translating it yields CASRERATTGELFF. V is TRBV3-1 (or the pseudogene TRBV3-2) and J is TRBJ2-2; weak D call: TRBD2 (5 bases). The CDR3 consists of 14 residues. Trimming left V 6 bases short and J 4 bases short, with 12 bases between. Germline V gene sequence: CDR1 LGHDT, CDR2 YNNKEL (reference sequence).

The V gene is TRBV6-5, the J gene TRBJ2-1; D not resolved. Trimming shortened V by 3 bases and J by 4 bases, and 13 bases separated the two germline ends. Germline-derived CDR1 and CDR2 are MNHEY and SVGAGI. This CDR3 has 15 residues. The CDR3 coding sequence is TGTGCCAGCAGTTATTTAGAATCCTCTTACAATGAGCAGTTCTTC. This sequence encodes CASSYLESSYNEQFF.

The rearrangement joins TRBV18 to TRBJ1-2; 11 bases are shared with TRBD1. Germline V gives CDR1 KGHSH, CDR2 LQKENI. This CDR3 comprises 17 residues. V gave up 3 bases and J gave up 0 bases; unmatched junction bases: 6. The CDR3 reads CASSPWDRGTSNYGYTF. Written as DNA, the CDR3 is TGTGCCAGCTCACCTTGGGACAGGGGGACTTCTAACTATGGCTACACCTTC.

CDR3 region: CASSPYEGDTQYF. The CDR3 nucleotides read TGTGCCAGCAGTCCCTACGAGGGGGATACGCAGTATTTT. The chain couples TRBV6-2 or TRBV6-3 to TRBJ2-3; D is possibly TRBD1 or TRBD2 (5 bases each). V was cut by 5 bases and J by 6 bases, with 12 bases left in between. Germline values: CDR1 MNHEY, CDR2 SVGEGT. This CDR3 region has 13 residues.

The V and J genes are TRBV10-3 and TRBJ1-4; 8 positions agree with TRBD1. The CDR3 covers 14 residues. CDR1 is ENHRY, CDR2 SYGVKD, per germline. V shed 3 bases, J shed 7 bases, and the junction held 4 bases outside the gene matches. CDR3 protein: CAISDGTGPEKLFF. CDR3 coding DNA: TGTGCCATCAGTGACGGGACAGGACCTGAAAAACTGTTTTTT.

The chain has TRBV6-6 and TRBJ1-4; D remains unclear. From germline, CDR1 is MNHNY and CDR2 SVGAGI (reference sequence). CDR3 length: 14 amino acids. The ends were cut back, 6 bases at V and 5 bases at J, with 13 bases in the middle. The CDR3 sequence: CASSYTGSNEKLFF. As DNA, the CDR3 is TGTGCCAGCAGCTATACTGGGAGCAATGAAAAACTGTTTTTT.

V usage is TRBV10-3 and J usage is TRBJ1-1; possible D gene TRBD1, 6 bases. Germline CDR1 reads ENHRY; CDR2 reads SYGVKD. Trimming took off 2 bases at V and 5 bases at J, with 12 bases between the two ends. This CDR3 is 14 amino acids long. The CDR3 DNA sequence: TGTGCCATCAGTGAGAAGGGACAAGGGACTGAAGCTTTCTTT. Translated, it gives CAISEKGQGTEAFF.

The V and J genes are TRBV11-3 and TRBJ1-2, with 8 bases that match TRBD1. Germline values: CDR1 SGHNT, CDR2 YENEEA. V was clipped by 7 bases and J by 9 bases; unmatched bases: 10. This CDR3 comprises 13 residues. The CDR3 bases are TGTGCCAGCAAGTACAGGGGGTGGATGCGCTACACCTTC. It encodes CASKYRGWMRYTF.

This chain joins TRBV7-9 and TRBJ2-3; a possible D gene is TRBD2 (5 bases). This CDR3 spans 15 amino acids. The V end lost 3 bases, the J end lost 5 bases, and 15 bases lay between the germline ends. The V gene's germline CDR1 is SEHNR and CDR2 FQNEAQ (reference sequence). The CDR3 sequence is CASSFFEGLKDTQYF. In DNA form, the CDR3 reads TGTGCCAGCAGCTTCTTTGAGGGCCTGAAAGATACGCAGTATTTT.

The rearrangement links TRBV12-3 or TRBV12-4 to TRBJ2-1; D is unclear. The CDR3 runs to 13 residues. Trimming took off 2 bases at V and 10 bases at J, with 12 bases between the two ends. The CDR3 sequence: CASSLRPFGEQFF. The CDR3 DNA sequence: TGTGCCAGCAGTTTAAGACCCTTTGGCGAGCAGTTCTTC.

CDR3 nucleotides: TGTGCCAGCAGCCCTCGGGCGGGGGGAATTGAGACCCAGTACTTC. Translated: CASSPRAGGIETQYF. The gene calls are TRBV11-3 and TRBJ2-5; 8 bases are shared with TRBD2. J was trimmed by 5 bases and V by 5 bases; bases with no gene match: 10. This CDR3 is 15 amino acids long. The germline gives CDR1 SGHNT, CDR2 YENEEA.

V gene TRBV4-1 combines with J gene TRBJ1-2, with TRBD1 identical over 9 bases. V gave up 5 bases and J gave up 7 bases; unmatched junction bases: 5. There are 13 residues in the CDR3. Germline CDR1 reads MGHRA; CDR2 reads YSYEKL. The CDR3 protein is CASSSRQGGGYTF. CDR3 DNA sequence: TGCGCCAGCAGCTCCCGACAGGGGGGTGGCTACACCTTC.

This chain connects TRBV15 to TRBJ2-3; D tentatively reads TRBD1 or TRBD2 (6 bases each). CDR3 length: 12 amino acids. Germline CDR1 LNHNV, CDR2 YYDKDF (reference sequence). Trimming cost V 0 bases and J 15 bases, with 13 bases left between them. The CDR3 protein is CATSREGGLQYF. CDR3 coding DNA: TGTGCCACCAGCAGAGAAGGGGGGCTCCAATATTTT.